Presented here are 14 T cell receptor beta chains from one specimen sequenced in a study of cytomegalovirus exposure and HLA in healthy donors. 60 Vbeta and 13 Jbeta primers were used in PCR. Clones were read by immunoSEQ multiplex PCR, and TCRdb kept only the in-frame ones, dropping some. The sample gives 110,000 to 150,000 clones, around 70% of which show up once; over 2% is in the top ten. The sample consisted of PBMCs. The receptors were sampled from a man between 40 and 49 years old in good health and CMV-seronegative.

CDR3 sequence (DNA): TGTGCCAGCAGTTACGGGCAGGGAACCTACGAGCAGTACTTC. It yields the protein CASSYGQGTYEQYF. V and J are TRBV6-6 and TRBJ2-7; the D gene is possibly TRBD1 (5 bases). The germline gives CDR1 MNHNY, CDR2 SVGAGI (reference sequence). V was clipped by 2 bases and J by 2 bases, with 10 bases between them. The CDR3 is 14 residues long.

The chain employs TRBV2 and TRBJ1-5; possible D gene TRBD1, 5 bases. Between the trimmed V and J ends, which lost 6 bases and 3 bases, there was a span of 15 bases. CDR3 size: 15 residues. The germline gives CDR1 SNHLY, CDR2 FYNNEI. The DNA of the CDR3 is TGTGCCAGCAGCCCCCCGGGGGGGAACAATCAGCCCCAGCATTTT. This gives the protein CASSPPGGNNQPQHF.

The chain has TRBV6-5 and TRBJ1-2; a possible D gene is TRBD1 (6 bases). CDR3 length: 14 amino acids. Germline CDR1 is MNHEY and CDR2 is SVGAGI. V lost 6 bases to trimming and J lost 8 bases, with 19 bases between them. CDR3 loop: CASRQNRAVEGYTF. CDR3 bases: TGTGCCAGCAGACAAAACAGGGCAGTAGAAGGCTACACCTTC.

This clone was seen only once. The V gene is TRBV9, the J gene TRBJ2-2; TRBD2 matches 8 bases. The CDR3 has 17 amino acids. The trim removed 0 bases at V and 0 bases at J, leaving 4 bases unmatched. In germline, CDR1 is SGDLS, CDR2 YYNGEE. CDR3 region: CASSVEAGVANTGELFF. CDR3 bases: TGTGCCAGCAGCGTAGAAGCGGGGGTCGCGAACACCGGGGAGCTGTTTTTT.

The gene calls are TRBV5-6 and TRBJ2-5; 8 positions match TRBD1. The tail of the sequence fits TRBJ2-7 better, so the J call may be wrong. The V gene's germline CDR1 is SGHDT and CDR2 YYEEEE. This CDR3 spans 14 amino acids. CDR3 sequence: CASRMTGATYEQYF. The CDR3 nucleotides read TGTGCCAGCAGGATGACAGGGGCCACCTACGAGCAGTACTTC.

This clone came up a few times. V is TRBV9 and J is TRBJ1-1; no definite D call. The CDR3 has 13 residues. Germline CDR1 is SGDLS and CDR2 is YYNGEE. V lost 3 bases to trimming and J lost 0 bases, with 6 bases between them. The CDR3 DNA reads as TGTGCCAGCAGCGATGGCATGAACACTGAAGCTTTCTTT. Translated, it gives CASSDGMNTEAFF.

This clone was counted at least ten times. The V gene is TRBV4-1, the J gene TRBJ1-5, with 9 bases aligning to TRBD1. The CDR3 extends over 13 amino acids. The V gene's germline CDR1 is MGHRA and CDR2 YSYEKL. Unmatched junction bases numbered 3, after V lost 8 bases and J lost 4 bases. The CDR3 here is CASGGQGNQPQHF. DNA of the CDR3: TGCGCCAGCGGGGGACAGGGTAATCAGCCCCAGCATTTT.

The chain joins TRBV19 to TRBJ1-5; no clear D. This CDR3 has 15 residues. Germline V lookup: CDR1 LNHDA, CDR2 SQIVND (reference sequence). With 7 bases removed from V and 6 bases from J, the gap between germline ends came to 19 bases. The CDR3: CASKLGGEKGQPQHF. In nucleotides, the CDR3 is TGTGCCAGTAAGTTGGGTGGGGAGAAGGGTCAGCCCCAGCATTTT.

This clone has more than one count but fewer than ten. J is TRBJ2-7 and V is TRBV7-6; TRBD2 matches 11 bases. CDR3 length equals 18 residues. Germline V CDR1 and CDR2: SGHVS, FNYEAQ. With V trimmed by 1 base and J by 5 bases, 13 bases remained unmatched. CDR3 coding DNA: TGTGCCAGCAGCTTAGGGGCCTTTAGCGGGGGGGCCGAGGACGAGCAGTACTTC. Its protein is CASSLGAFSGGAEDEQYF.

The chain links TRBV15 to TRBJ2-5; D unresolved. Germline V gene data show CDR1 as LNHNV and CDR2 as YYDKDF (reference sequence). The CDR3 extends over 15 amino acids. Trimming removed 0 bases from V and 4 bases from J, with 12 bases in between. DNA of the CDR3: TGTGCCACCAGCAGAGATTCTAGATCTGGAGAGACCCAGTACTTC. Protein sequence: CATSRDSRSGETQYF.

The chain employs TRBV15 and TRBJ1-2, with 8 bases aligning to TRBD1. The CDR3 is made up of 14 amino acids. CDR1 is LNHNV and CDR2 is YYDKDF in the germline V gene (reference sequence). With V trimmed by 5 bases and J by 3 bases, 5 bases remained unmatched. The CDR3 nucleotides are TGTGCCACCAGCCCGGGACAGGCTGACTATGGCTACACCTTC. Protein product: CATSPGQADYGYTF. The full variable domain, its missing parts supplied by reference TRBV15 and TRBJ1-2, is DAMVIQNPRYQVTQFGKPVTLSCSQTLNHNVMYWYQQKSSQAPKLLFHYYDKDFNNEADTPDNFQSRRPNTSFCFLDIRSPGLGDTAMYLCATSPGQADYGYTFGSGTRLTVV.

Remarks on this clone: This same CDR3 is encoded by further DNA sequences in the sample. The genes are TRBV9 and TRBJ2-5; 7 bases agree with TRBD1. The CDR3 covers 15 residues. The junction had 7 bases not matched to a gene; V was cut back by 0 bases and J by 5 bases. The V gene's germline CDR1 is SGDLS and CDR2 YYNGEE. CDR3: CASSVAGTAQETQYF. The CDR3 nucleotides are TGTGCCAGCAGCGTAGCCGGGACAGCCCAGGAGACCCAGTACTTC.

The CDR3 spells CATSIGTQVSLNGGYTF. The DNA of the CDR3 is TGTGCCACCAGCATCGGGACACAGGTCTCCCTTAATGGGGGCTACACCTTC. The chain carries TRBV15 and TRBJ1-2; the D gene is possibly TRBD1 (6 bases). V shed 4 bases and J shed 8 bases, with 26 bases lying between them. Germline V gene data show CDR1 as LNHNV and CDR2 as YYDKDF (reference sequence). The CDR3 spans 17 residues.

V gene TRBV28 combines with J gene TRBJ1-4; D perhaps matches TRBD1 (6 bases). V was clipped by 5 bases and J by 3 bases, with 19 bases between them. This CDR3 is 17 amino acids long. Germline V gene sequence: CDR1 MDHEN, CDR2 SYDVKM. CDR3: CASSLRGGRRSNEKLFF. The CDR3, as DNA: TGTGCCAGCAGTCTCCGGGGGGGCAGACGATCTAATGAAAAACTGTTTTTT.